This record looks at one T cell receptor beta chain sequence and its context. The table lists this clone with a few counts. This receptor's antigen is unknown. No base qualities exist here, and no much larger clone lies one base off it. This sample was included in a study of blood T cell repertoires in COVID-19 (TCRdb year 2020). With respect to the entire study: Samples covering the acute and convalescent phases of COVID-19 were provided by collaborators in the United States, Italy and Spain. The material from the prospective study consisted of cDNA or gDNA derived from T cells, B-cell-depleted T cells, or PBMCs. The dataset comprised deeply sampled blood TCRbeta repertoires from subjects exposed to, actively infected with, or recovered from COVID-19. Samples were obtained from the ongoing ImmuneRACE study (first 160 participants) and from over 1,000 subjects provided by 6 global collaborators. The repertoires were made available in a free public database intended to serve as a resource for research on the immune response to SARS-CoV-2. Nearly every sample came with metadata listing a de-identified subject ID, COVID-19 status, age in years and sex. Where available, HLA class I and class II types were obtained from metadata supplied by the sample provider rather than from assay-based typing.

Participants in the prospective study were enrolled through a virtual design, were aged about 18 to 90 years, and lived in approximately 25 United States geographic areas. To assign participants to cohorts, the prospective study relied on clinical history that participants themselves reported in a screening survey and a study questionnaire. Recovered participants in ImmuneRACE Cohort 3 were defined as having two consecutive negative NP/OP PCR tests, clearance from a healthcare professional, or resolution of symptoms. Each participant in the prospective study had whole blood, serum and a nasopharyngeal or oropharyngeal swab collected by mobile phlebotomists. Prospective study participants could optionally give additional blood draws and questionnaires over an approximately two-month period. Before DNA extraction, prospective study blood samples were shipped either frozen or at room temperature.

TCRbeta CDR3 regions were amplified from genomic DNA by means of the immunoSEQ Assay, a bias-controlled multiplex PCR. In the original analysis: Nucleated cell counts per sample were estimated from amplification of reference gene primers within the assay. To quantify the absolute abundance of each unique TCRbeta CDR3 rearrangement, sequence reads were collapsed and filtered. Productive Simpson clonality was computed per sample as the square root of Simpson's diversity index over productive rearrangements. Drawn from immuneACCESS, this table holds only the in-frame rearrangements with V and J called that TCRdb kept. Clones are partly lost; checked studies trace under half to an unresolved V gene and leave the rest unexplained. From that table come the V and J calls and clone size; the DNA was used to work out D and trimming. The table for this sample lists a few hundred thousand clones; about 88% of them were counted only once. The ten largest make up over 0.8% of the sample.

V and J lose 5 bases and 3 bases, and a span of 17 bases separates them. Taken from cysteine to phenylalanine, the CDR3 has 16 residues. The retained sequence is limited to the CDR3, 48 bases, with the frame set at the first base. Reading the germline V gene gives CDR1 SGHTA and CDR2 FQGNSA. Broader findings and caveats from the paper: The quantity of clinical and demographic metadata differed by source and by participant and was supplied without curation.

The source material was PBMCs or T cells enriched from blood (not recorded which). Here the chain combines TRBV7-2 and TRBJ1-5; the D gene is perhaps TRBD1, on 5 matching bases. This clonotype was sampled from a woman between 25 and 40 years old who had recovered from COVID-19. Here is the DNA: TGTGCCAGCAGCCCGGGGACCTGGGACTTCAATCAGCCCCAGCATTTT. It is translated as CASSPGTWDFNQPQHF.